The 20 T cell receptor beta chains below all came from one sample that was sequenced in a study of shared clonotypes between healthy human individuals. TCRdb's copy holds only in-frame clones and misses some; the assay was immunoSEQ multiplex PCR. Counted here are 1.4 million or so clones, around 98.5% occurring once; the ten biggest clones make up approximately 0.4%. Sequenced input: naive CD4+ T cells sorted from blood. The subset here: CD45RA+ positively selected. Receptor source: a man younger than 40 in good health.

The gene calls are TRBV4-3 and TRBJ2-7, with D perhaps being TRBD1 or TRBD2 (5 bases each). Germline assignment: CDR1 LGHNA and CDR2 YSLEER. The length of the CDR3 is 16 residues. The V gene lost 1 base and the J gene lost 5 bases, with 18 bases spanning the gap. In DNA, the CDR3 is TGCGCCAGCAGCCAAGGGACGGGGCAGGGTAGCAACGAGCAGTACTTC. Protein product: CASSQGTGQGSNEQYF.

The chain is built from TRBV25-1 and TRBJ2-1; D is perhaps TRBD1 or TRBD2 (5 bases each). This CDR3 comprises 13 residues. Germline loops: CDR1 MGHDK, CDR2 SYGVNS. V dropped 2 bases and J dropped 9 bases, with 11 bases sitting between them. CDR3 loop: CASSEREGLEQFF. For the CDR3, the DNA is TGTGCCAGCAGTGAACGCGAGGGGCTTGAGCAGTTCTTC.

Comment on this clone: Other DNA sequences in this sample translate to the same CDR3. This chain joins TRBV5-1 and TRBJ2-7; 13 bases are shared with TRBD2. This CDR3 has 16 amino acids. J lost 0 bases, V lost 4 bases, and 4 bases had no gene match. Germline-derived CDR1 and CDR2 are SGHRS and YFSETQ. The CDR3 nucleotides are TGCGCCAGCAGCCCGGGACTAGCGGGGAGCTCCTACGAGCAGTACTTC. Its translation is CASSPGLAGSSYEQYF.

This chain joins TRBV5-1 and TRBJ1-1; D is uncertain. Trimming took 4 bases from V and 3 from J, leaving 13 bases between them. The V gene's germline CDR1 is SGHRS and CDR2 YFSETQ. The CDR3 runs to 14 residues. DNA for the CDR3: TGCGCCAGCAGCCCCGGGGTGGGTGACACTGAAGCTTTCTTT. Its protein product is CASSPGVGDTEAFF.

About this clone: One end of the junction varies from germline; a read error may be responsible. J is TRBJ2-1 and V is TRBV7-7, with a weak D call TRBD2 (6 bases). Germline loops: CDR1 SSHAT, CDR2 FNYEAQ (reference sequence). The CDR3 consists of 17 residues. CDR3 protein: CASSLGGWDADYNEQFF. CDR3 nucleotide sequence: TGTGCTAGCAGCCTAGGAGGGTGGGACGCGGACTACAATGAGCAGTTCTTC.

The chain uses TRBV5-1 and TRBJ1-1; 7 bases are a match to TRBD1. From germline, CDR1 is SGHRS and CDR2 YFSETQ. The CDR3 totals 16 residues. The ends lost 0 bases at V and 2 bases at J; junction bases unmatched: 7. The CDR3 DNA reads as TGCGCCAGCAGCTTGGAGGTCAGGGGGATTAACACTGAAGCTTTCTTT. Amino acids: CASSLEVRGINTEAFF.

The chain is built from TRBV7-9 and TRBJ1-5; D call uncertain. V was trimmed by 6 bases and J by 7 bases, leaving 13 bases between them. The germline gives CDR1 SEHNR, CDR2 FQNEAQ (reference sequence). CDR3 length: 13 residues. CDR3 nucleotide sequence: TGTGCCAGCAGTTTTATGCCGGGCCAGCCCCAGCATTTT. Its translation: CASSFMPGQPQHF.

The chain recombines TRBV5-6 with TRBJ2-5; the match to TRBD1 covers 8 bases. The germline V gene encodes CDR1 SGHDT and CDR2 YYEEEE. The CDR3 has 15 amino acids. V was clipped by 7 bases and J by 7 bases; unmatched bases: 15. CDR3 coding DNA: TGTGCCAGCCTTCCTCCCTCAGGGGGCGAGGGGACCCAGTACTTC. Amino acid sequence: CASLPPSGGEGTQYF. The complete variable domain, with remaining parts taken from reference TRBV5-6 and TRBJ2-5, reads DAGVTQSPTHLIKTRGQQVTLRCSPKSGHDTVSWYQQALGQGPQFIFQYYEEEERQRGNFPDRFSGHQFPNYSSELNVNALLLGDSALYLCASLPPSGGEGTQYFGPGTRLLVL.

This chain connects TRBV4-3 to TRBJ1-2, with unresolved D. Germline V gives CDR1 LGHNA, CDR2 YSLEER. The V and J ends lost 1 base and 8 bases respectively, with 14 bases between them. The CDR3 length is 14 residues. The CDR3 DNA reads as TGCGCCAGCAGCCAAGTGGAAGGATTCCGAGGCTACACCTTC. Translating it yields CASSQVEGFRGYTF.

CDR3 sequence: CATSRDPTGQYNEQFF. Here the CDR3 DNA reads TGTGCCACCAGCAGAGATCCCACGGGACAGTACAATGAGCAGTTCTTC. The chain combines TRBV15 with TRBJ2-1, with 7 nucleotides matching TRBD1. This CDR3 is 16 amino acids long. V shed 0 bases and J 4 bases; nucleotides not matched to a gene: 6. Germline CDR1 LNHNV, CDR2 YYDKDF (reference sequence).

The chain recombines TRBV15 with TRBJ2-1; 10 bases map to TRBD2. Germline CDR1 reads LNHNV; CDR2 reads YYDKDF (reference sequence). This CDR3 is 16 amino acids long. Unmatched junction bases numbered 7, after V lost 0 bases and J lost 8 bases. The CDR3 bases are TGTGCCACCAGCAGAGATCTGCCTAGCGGGAGCTATGAGCAGTTCTTC. It yields the protein CATSRDLPSGSYEQFF.

CDR3 loop: CASSLETPTEAFF. Here the CDR3 DNA reads TGTGCCAGCAGCTTAGAAACACCCACTGAAGCTTTCTTT. This chain uses TRBV11-2 with TRBJ1-1; D is unresolved. Trimming pared 0 bases from V and 4 bases from J, leaving 6 bases between. The length of the CDR3 is 13 residues. CDR1 and CDR2 (germline): SGHAT, FQNNGV.

The chain joins TRBV7-6 to TRBJ2-7; perhaps D is TRBD1 or TRBD2 (5 bases each). The CDR3 consists of 14 residues. Between the trimmed V and J ends, which lost 5 bases and 6 bases, there was a span of 17 bases. Germline V gene lookup returns CDR1 SGHVS and CDR2 FNYEAQ. In DNA, the CDR3 is TGTGCCAGCAGCCCCGATGGGACCGGACGCGAGCAGTACTTC. It encodes CASSPDGTGREQYF.

This chain uses TRBV18 with TRBJ1-5; D gene unclear. Germline V gene lookup returns CDR1 KGHSH and CDR2 LQKENI. This CDR3 spans 14 amino acids. Trimming removed 2 bases from V and 0 bases from J, with 5 bases in between. The CDR3 sequence is CASSPGSSNQPQHF. The CDR3, as DNA: TGTGCCAGCTCACCAGGTAGTAGCAATCAGCCCCAGCATTTT.

V gene TRBV5-1 combines with J gene TRBJ2-1, with 9 bases aligning to TRBD2. The germline gives CDR1 SGHRS, CDR2 YFSETQ. The CDR3 is 16 residues long. V dropped 4 bases and J dropped 7; count of bases not matched to a gene: 12. The CDR3 here is CASSLIAGVLGNEQFF. Here the CDR3 DNA reads TGCGCCAGCAGCCTAATAGCGGGAGTCCTCGGAAATGAGCAGTTCTTC.

The table lists this clone with a count of one. The CDR3 is CASSYPGTENTEAFF. In nucleotides, the CDR3 is TGTGCCAGCAGCTACCCCGGGACAGAGAACACTGAAGCTTTCTTT. The chain combines TRBV5-4 with TRBJ1-1; 7 bases fit TRBD1. Germline-derived CDR1 and CDR2 are SGHNT and YYREEE (reference sequence). The CDR3 totals 15 residues. The J segment lost 1 base and the V segment lost 3 bases, leaving 6 bases of the junction unmatched.

Concerning this clone itself: This same CDR3 is encoded by further DNA sequences in the sample. This rearrangement joins TRBV6-5 to TRBJ2-1; TRBD2 matches at 8 bases. Losses at the gene ends were 2 bases for V and 9 bases for J; bases not matched to a gene: 6. Per germline, CDR1 MNHEY and CDR2 SVGAGI. The CDR3 sequence is 14 residues long. The chain's CDR3 is CASSYGLAGGEQFF. As DNA, the CDR3 is TGTGCCAGCAGTTACGGGCTAGCGGGTGGTGAGCAGTTCTTC.

CDR3 sequence: CAISETSGVPDTQYF. The CDR3 DNA reads TGTGCCATCAGTGAGACTAGTGGGGTTCCAGATACGCAGTATTTT. The chain links TRBV10-3 to TRBJ2-3; maybe TRBD2 (5 bases). The CDR3 length is 15 residues. In germline, CDR1 is ENHRY, CDR2 SYGVKD. The V and J ends lost 2 bases and 4 bases respectively, with 13 bases between them.

The chain carries TRBV19 and TRBJ1-4; TRBD1 matches at 7 bases. Germline V gives CDR1 LNHDA, CDR2 SQIVND (reference sequence). Unmatched junction bases numbered 8, after V lost 2 bases and J lost 5 bases. The CDR3 spans 16 residues. The CDR3 sequence is CASSIKQGLANEKLFF. The CDR3 nucleotides are TGTGCCAGTAGTATAAAACAGGGGTTAGCGAATGAAAAACTGTTTTTT. Together with reference TRBV19 and TRBJ1-4, the CDR3 gives the full variable domain: DGGITQSPKYLFRKEGQNVTLSCEQNLNHDAMYWYRQDPGQGLRLIYYSQIVNDFQKGDIAEGYSVSREKKESFPLTVTSAQKNPTAFYLCASSIKQGLANEKLFFGSGTQLSVL.

In regard to this clone: The sample holds other DNA sequences that translate to the same CDR3. The CDR3 loop is CASSPGGPSYNEQFF. CDR3 coding DNA: TGTGCCAGCAGCCCAGGGGGCCCCTCCTACAATGAGCAGTTCTTC. The chain links TRBV11-3 to TRBJ2-1, with 8 nucleotides matching TRBD1. Germline V gene sequence: CDR1 SGHNT, CDR2 YENEEA. The CDR3 consists of 15 residues. V lost 5 bases and J lost 0; bases outside the gene matches: 3.